This record looks at one TCR beta chain sequence and its context. The data are from a study of blood T cell repertoires in COVID-19. This CDR3 is 15 amino acids long. The V and J ends lost 1 base and 0 bases respectively, with 7 bases between them. Germline V gives CDR1 SGHTA, CDR2 FQGNSA. Sequenced by immunoSEQ multiplex PCR; TCRdb stores in-frame clones only, minus some. The sample records a few hundred thousand clones, about 90% being singletons. This chain uses TRBV7-2 with TRBJ1-3, with D possibly matching TRBD1 (5 bases). Sample: peripheral blood. The source of this sequence is a woman aged 50 to 60 with acute or convalescent COVID-19. CDR3 in amino acids: CASSLGRGSGNTIYF. The DNA of the CDR3 is TGTGCCAGCAGCTTAGGGAGGGGCTCTGGAAACACCATATATTTT. Full variable domain (missing parts from reference TRBV7-2 and TRBJ1-3): GAGVSQSPSNKVTEKGKDVELRCDPISGHTALYWYRQSLGQGLEFLIYFQGNSAPDKSGLPSDRFSAERTGGSVSTLTIQRTQQEDSAVYLCASSLGRGSGNTIYFGEGSWLTVV.